These 28 T cell receptor beta chains share one sample of origin, sequenced in a study of regulatory T cells in long-lasting Graves disease. Stated time point: newly diagnosed GD, antithyroid drugs for less than 3 months. PBMC-derived RNA was used for the TCR library. Library construction for TCR beta used iRepertoire HTBI primers and Arm-PCR of CDR3 regions. TCRdb processed the multiplex PCR reads anew with MiXCR; each CDR3 protein has one entry. The sample holds fewer than 500,000 distinct CDR3 sequences, around 15% seen once. This same sample was also part of a study on T cells in Graves' hyperthyroidism and ophthalmopathy.

The starting material was peripheral blood mononuclear cells (PBMCs), obtained at new diagnosis, from a patient treated with antithyroid drugs. The origin of the receptors is a man aged 35 to 55 with Graves disease.

This clonotype was counted many times. The V and J genes are TRBV7-6 and TRBJ2-7; 7 nucleotides agree with TRBD2. CDR1 is SGHVS, CDR2 FNYEAQ, per germline. The CDR3 consists of 15 residues. The J segment lost 5 bases and the V segment lost 2 bases, leaving 9 bases of the junction unmatched. The CDR3 loop reads CASSLTGGTRHEQYF. In nucleotides, the CDR3 is TGTGCCAGCAGCTTAACGGGAGGCACCAGGCACGAGCAGTACTTC.

This clonotype has ten or more counts. The chain employs TRBV30 and TRBJ2-7, with a tentative D call TRBD2 (5 bases). This CDR3 comprises 12 residues. CDR1 is GTSNPN, CDR2 SVGIG, per germline (reference sequence). Trimming removed 1 base at V and 6 bases at J, with 10 bases between. CDR3 in DNA: TGTGCCTGGAGTGAGAGGGCGCTCGAGCAGTACTTC. Amino acids: CAWSERALEQYF.

The V call is TRBV6-1, the J call TRBJ2-7; perhaps D is TRBD1 or TRBD2 (6 bases each). Germline V gene lookup returns CDR1 MNHNS and CDR2 SASEGT. The CDR3 is 15 residues long. V shed 6 bases and J shed 5 bases, with 20 bases lying between them. DNA for the CDR3: TGTGCCAGCAGCGCCCTTCCGGGGGCCTTCAACGAGCAGTACTTC. It encodes CASSALPGAFNEQYF.

This clonotype was recorded at least ten times. The V call is TRBV18, the J call TRBJ2-5; 14 bases match TRBD2. This CDR3 region has 16 residues. V lost 2 bases to trimming and J lost 2 bases; unmatched junction nucleotides: 1. CDR1 KGHSH and CDR2 LQKENI come from the germline V gene. In DNA, the CDR3 is TGTGCCAGCTCACCAGGGACTAGCGGGAGACAAGAGACCCAGTACTTC. Protein: CASSPGTSGRQETQYF.

This chain connects TRBV10-1 to TRBJ2-2; D uncertain. CDR3 length: 12 amino acids. Germline V gene data show CDR1 as WNHNN and CDR2 as SYGVQD (reference sequence). V was cut by 10 bases and J by 3 bases, with 9 bases left in between. In DNA, the CDR3 is TGCGCCACCCAATCTCACACCGGGGAGCTGTTTTTT. This translates into CATQSHTGELFF.

This clonotype was seen just once. The chain couples TRBV11-2 to TRBJ2-1, with TRBD2 identical over 10 bases. Germline CDR1 reads SGHAT; CDR2 reads FQNNGV. Losses at the gene ends were 5 bases for V and 9 bases for J; bases not matched to a gene: 4. The CDR3 spans 13 residues. CDR3 DNA: TGTGCCAGCAGCCCCCGGACTAGCGGTGAGCAGTTCTTC. Amino acids: CASSPRTSGEQFF.

The chain combines TRBV6-2 or TRBV6-3 with TRBJ2-7; TRBD2 matches at 7 bases. Germline V gives CDR1 MNHEY, CDR2 SVGEGT. CDR3 length: 15 amino acids. Unmatched junction bases numbered 8, after V lost 6 bases and J lost 0 bases. In DNA form, the CDR3 reads TGTGCCAGCAGCGAAGCGGGAACTCTCTCCTACGAGCAGTACTTC. Its translation: CASSEAGTLSYEQYF.

CDR3 amino acids: CASSLGTGGLETQYF. The CDR3, as DNA: TGCGCCAGCAGCCTAGGGACAGGGGGCCTTGAGACCCAGTACTTC. The rearrangement joins TRBV5-1 to TRBJ2-5, with 12 bases identical to TRBD1. CDR1 and CDR2 (germline): SGHRS, YFSETQ. This CDR3 comprises 15 residues. V shed 4 bases and J 5 bases; nucleotides not matched to a gene: 6.

This sequence joins TRBV14 and TRBJ1-1, with 10 bases identical to TRBD1. Losses at the gene ends were 3 bases for V and 6 bases for J; bases not matched to a gene: 7. Germline assignment: CDR1 SGHDN and CDR2 FVKESK. The CDR3 is 15 amino acids. In DNA form, the CDR3 reads TGTGCCAGCAGCCAGGAGACAGGGGGCTTCGCTGAAGCTTTCTTT. Its translation: CASSQETGGFAEAFF.

This clonotype was recorded many times. This rearrangement joins TRBV11-2 to TRBJ2-1; 12 bases are shared with TRBD2. V lost 1 base and J lost 7; bases outside the gene matches: 11. The CDR3 runs to 18 residues. Germline CDR1 is SGHAT and CDR2 is FQNNGV. The CDR3 nucleotides read TGTGCCAGCAGCTTAGGCGGACTAGCGGGACCCAATTTAAATGAGCAGTTCTTC. Translating gives CASSLGGLAGPNLNEQFF.

This clonotype was counted many times. The chain carries TRBV28 and TRBJ1-2, with TRBD1 as a possible D gene (6 bases). This CDR3 spans 15 amino acids. Deletions cut 4 bases from V and 4 bases from J, with 16 bases between. Germline lookup yields CDR1 MDHEN and CDR2 SYDVKM. The chain's CDR3 is CASSSAQTGSYGYTF. In nucleotides, the CDR3 is TGTGCCAGCAGTTCTGCACAAACAGGGTCCTATGGCTACACCTTC.

This clonotype showed up just a few times. The chain is built from TRBV7-9 and TRBJ1-1; D is possibly TRBD1 (6 bases). This CDR3 has 17 amino acids. Germline V gene sequence: CDR1 SEHNR, CDR2 FQNEAQ (reference sequence). The V and J ends lost 7 bases and 0 bases respectively, with 21 bases between them. DNA for the CDR3: TGTGCCAGCACCATACCCAGGGGCCCTCCGATGAACACTGAAGCTTTCTTT. It is translated as CASTIPRGPPMNTEAFF.

At least ten counts were recorded for this clonotype. J is TRBJ2-1 and V is TRBV10-2, with 12 nucleotides matching TRBD1. After removal of 0 bases from V and 8 bases from J, the junction contained 2 bases not matched to a gene. This CDR3 contains 15 residues. Germline CDR1 and CDR2: WSHSY and SAAADI. CDR3: CASSESRDRGHEQFF. In nucleotides, the CDR3 is TGCGCCAGCAGTGAGTCCAGGGACAGGGGGCATGAGCAGTTCTTC.

This clonotype showed up many times. The chain joins TRBV12-3 or TRBV12-4 to TRBJ1-1; the match to TRBD1 covers 7 bases. V was pared by 5 bases and J by 6 bases, with 18 bases of the junction left unmatched. The CDR3 runs 17 residues. The CDR3 protein is CASSRGQRGPSTPEAFF. DNA of the CDR3: TGTGCCAGCAGTCGGGGACAGCGAGGGCCCTCTACTCCTGAAGCTTTCTTT.

This clonotype appeared many times. The chain has TRBV28 and TRBJ1-1; no clear D gene. The germline V gene encodes CDR1 MDHEN and CDR2 SYDVKM. Trimming stripped 2 bases from V and 0 bases from J, with 10 bases between. This CDR3 spans 15 amino acids. CDR3 protein: CASSLEGHLNTEAFF. CDR3 DNA: TGTGCCAGCAGTTTAGAGGGCCACCTGAACACTGAAGCTTTCTTT. The whole variable domain, filled in from reference TRBV28 and TRBJ1-1, reads DVKVTQSSRYLVKRTGEKVFLECVQDMDHENMFWYRQDPGLGLRLIYFSYDVKMKEKGDIPEGYSVSREKKERFSLILESASTNQTSMYLCASSLEGHLNTEAFFGQGTRLTVV.

This chain links TRBV29-1 with TRBJ2-2; tentatively, D is TRBD2 (5 bases). The CDR3 contains 14 residues. CDR1 and CDR2 from the germline V gene are SQVTM and ANQGSEA. The ends were cut back, 1 base at V and 6 bases at J, with 12 bases in the middle. Here the CDR3 DNA reads TGCAGCGTTGAAGGGCGAGGGCGGCCCGGGGAGCTGTTTTTT. This translates into CSVEGRGRPGELFF.

There are many counts of this clonotype. CDR3 region: CSAPYKTGGSEAFF. The CDR3 DNA reads as TGCAGTGCTCCGTATAAGACAGGGGGCTCTGAAGCTTTCTTT. The rearrangement uses TRBV20-1 and TRBJ1-1; 10 bases map to TRBD1. J gave up 6 bases and V 5 bases, and 9 bases lay outside the gene matches. Germline CDR1 and CDR2: DFQATT and SNEGSKA (reference sequence). CDR3 length: 14 residues.

This clonotype was seen only a few times. The chain carries TRBV20-1 and TRBJ2-1, with 7 bases aligning to TRBD2. The CDR3 is made up of 14 amino acids. V gave up 5 bases and J gave up 10 bases; unmatched junction bases: 14. Germline CDR1 reads DFQATT; CDR2 reads SNEGSKA (reference sequence). The DNA for the CDR3 is TGCAGTGCTGAAGCTAGTTCCGGGACTAAGGAGCAGTTCTTC. Translating gives CSAEASSGTKEQFF.

About this clonotype itself: This may stem from a read error, because a much larger clone lies one nucleotide away. The gene calls are TRBV30 and TRBJ2-1, with D hard to call. The germline gives CDR1 GTSNPN, CDR2 SVGIG (reference sequence). The V gene lost 7 bases and the J gene lost 8 bases, with 12 bases spanning the gap. The CDR3 contains 11 residues. The CDR3 reads CALTSGDEQFF. Here the CDR3 DNA reads TGTGCCTTAACCAGTGGAGATGAGCAGTTCTTC.

At least ten counts were recorded for this clonotype. V is TRBV7-3 and J is TRBJ2-7; D assignment may be TRBD1 or TRBD2 (6 bases each). The CDR3 is 13 residues long. Germline V gene lookup returns CDR1 SGHTA and CDR2 FQGTGA. V was cut by 5 bases and J by 5 bases, with 13 bases left in between. CDR3 loop: CASSPGGIHEQYF. As DNA, the CDR3 is TGTGCCAGCAGCCCCGGGGGCATACACGAGCAGTACTTC.

This clonotype was counted at least ten times. CDR3 protein: CALREDEQFF. Written as DNA, the CDR3 is TGTGCTCTTCGGGAGGATGAGCAGTTCTTC. The chain couples TRBV11-2 to TRBJ2-1, with 7 positions matching TRBD2. In germline, CDR1 is SGHAT, CDR2 FQNNGV. The CDR3 is 10 amino acids.

This clonotype was recorded at least ten times. This chain links TRBV11-1 with TRBJ2-1; 8 bases match TRBD1. J was trimmed by 9 bases and V by 1 base; bases with no gene match: 2. CDR3 length equals 13 residues. The germline gives CDR1 SGHAT, CDR2 FQDESV (reference sequence). The CDR3, as DNA: TGTGCCAGCAGCTTAGGGACAGGGATTGAGCAGTTCTTC. Translation gives CASSLGTGIEQFF.

Ten or more counts support this clonotype. This chain uses TRBV2 with TRBJ2-5; the D gene could be TRBD1 or TRBD2 (6 bases each). V dropped 8 bases and J dropped 7 bases, with 14 bases sitting between them. This CDR3 has 12 amino acids. Germline CDR1 reads SNHLY; CDR2 reads FYNNEI. The CDR3 here is CASFLGGGTQYF. Here the CDR3 DNA reads TGTGCCAGCTTCCTCGGAGGGGGGACCCAGTACTTC.

This clonotype came up many times. The chain employs TRBV20-1 and TRBJ2-7; 10 bases fit TRBD2. With 1 base clipped from V and 4 bases from J, the junction kept 7 bases outside the gene matches. Germline-derived CDR1 and CDR2 are DFQATT and SNEGSKA (reference sequence). The CDR3 covers 15 residues. Here the CDR3 reads CSARGTSGVLYEQYF. In DNA, the CDR3 is TGCAGTGCTAGAGGTACTAGCGGGGTTCTTTACGAGCAGTACTTC.

This clonotype was recorded many times. The chain recombines TRBV11-2 with TRBJ2-5; 9 bases match TRBD2. The CDR3 consists of 17 residues. Germline loops: CDR1 SGHAT, CDR2 FQNNGV. V was clipped by 5 bases and J by 5 bases; unmatched bases: 15. CDR3 DNA: TGTGCCAGCAGCCCCCTTTGGCGGGAGGGCCCCTTGGAGACCCAGTACTTC. Amino acid sequence: CASSPLWREGPLETQYF.

The sample holds many counts of this clonotype. The CDR3 nucleotides read TGTGCCAGCAGCTCACGGGACAGCTCCTACGAGCAGTACTTC. Protein sequence: CASSSRDSSYEQYF. This chain uses TRBV11-2 with TRBJ2-7; 7 nucleotides agree with TRBD1. The CDR3 covers 14 residues. CDR1 and CDR2 (germline): SGHAT, FQNNGV. J lost 0 bases, V lost 4 bases, and 3 bases had no gene match.

The chain couples TRBV20-1 to TRBJ2-7; 9 bases match TRBD1. CDR1 is DFQATT and CDR2 is SNEGSKA in the germline V gene (reference sequence). This CDR3 has 15 amino acids. V was clipped by 0 bases and J by 5 bases; unmatched bases: 8. In DNA form, the CDR3 reads TGCAGTGCTAGAGAGGGACAGGGCACATTCAACGAGCAGTACTTC. Translated, it gives CSAREGQGTFNEQYF.

The J gene is TRBJ2-3, the V gene TRBV5-1; TRBD2 matches 8 bases. Trimming at V came to 1 base and at J to 3 bases, leaving 7 bases not matched to a gene. The length of the CDR3 is 16 residues. Germline-derived CDR1 and CDR2 are SGHRS and YFSETQ. CDR3 amino acids: CASSLLAGGATDTQYF. CDR3 DNA: TGCGCCAGCAGCTTGTTGGCGGGGGGCGCGACAGATACGCAGTATTTT.